These T cell receptor beta chains were read from a single sample in a study of shared clonotypes between healthy human individuals. Produced via immunoSEQ multiplex PCR; TCRdb's table is partial and in-frame only. The sample shows approximately 2.5 million clones, 80% to 95% of them seen only once. The sample consisted of naive CD4+ T cells from PBMCs. The receptors were gathered from a young man in good health. Some clones in this sample may be carry-over from other donors' samples. Both conserved end residues are part of each CDR3.

V	J	CDR3
TRBV12-5	TRBJ1-1	CASGLVLPSGNTEAFF
TRBV5-4	TRBJ2-5	CASSLRTSDQETQYF
TRBV7-2	TRBJ1-5	CASSNRQGNQPQHF
TRBV10-3	TRBJ2-7	CAISGPGANEQYF
TRBV19	TRBJ2-3	CASTVRGSTDTQYF
TRBV30	TRBJ2-1	CAWSLAGGQTYNEQFF
TRBV30	TRBJ2-2	CAWSVLLGGRHTGELFF
TRBV10-3	TRBJ1-6	CAISQTLDNSPLHF
TRBV28	TRBJ2-1	CASSFGDYNEQFF
TRBV6-5	TRBJ1-1	CASSSPGTGVKAFF
TRBV4-2	TRBJ1-1	CASSPQAGVTEAFF
TRBV7-9	TRBJ2-1	CASSLPRDSVYEQFF
TRBV5-6	TRBJ1-1	CASSFLFYTEAFF
TRBV5-1	TRBJ2-1	CASSLEGRGGYNEQFF
TRBV5-1	TRBJ2-5	CASSSTGGEAQYF
TRBV7-2	TRBJ1-2	CASSLVMGSGYTF
TRBV15	TRBJ1-1	CATSRGPRRPNTEAFF
TRBV9	TRBJ2-7	CASSPIGTSDEQYF
TRBV7-9	TRBJ2-7	CASSLALRGQDYEQYF
TRBV9	TRBJ1-5	CASSVGIGNQPQHF
TRBV11-2	TRBJ2-3	CASSFLRPGSTDTQYF
TRBV11-2	TRBJ2-5	CASSLTGSGKETQYF